These 21 T cell receptor beta chains share one sample of origin, sequenced in a study of cytomegalovirus exposure and HLA in healthy donors. Data came from immunoSEQ multiplex PCR; TCRdb stores just in-frame clones and leaves some out. The data show roughly 200,000 clones, roughly four fifths seen once. The sample consisted of PBMCs. Receptors originate from a woman aged 18 to 35 in good health and CMV-seropositive.

The rearrangement joins TRBV7-9 to TRBJ1-2; D gene uncertain. The CDR3 totals 14 residues. Germline values: CDR1 SEHNR, CDR2 FQNEAQ (reference sequence). Trimming took 1 base from V and 4 from J, leaving 10 bases between them. CDR3 bases: TGTGCCAGCAGCTTAGTCGGGGAATCCTATGGCTACACCTTC. Its translation is CASSLVGESYGYTF.

The rearrangement joins TRBV12-2 to TRBJ1-1. TRBV12-2 represents a pseudogene. CDR3 length: 16 amino acids. The CDR3 protein is CASRYLNKGRGAEAFF. CDR3 bases: TGTGCAAGTCGCTACCTTAATAAGGGGCGGGGGGCTGAAGCTTTCTTT.

CDR3 coding DNA: TGCGCCAGCAGCCAAGAACAGGGGTGGGCTTTATACGAGCAGTACTTC. This sequence encodes CASSQEQGWALYEQYF. The chain carries TRBV4-1 and TRBJ2-7, with TRBD1 matching over 7 bases. V was clipped by 0 bases and J by 4 bases; unmatched bases: 9. The CDR3 is made up of 16 amino acids. Per germline, CDR1 MGHRA and CDR2 YSYEKL.

The chain combines TRBV19 with TRBJ2-5; D gene uncertain. The CDR3 contains 12 residues. Germline CDR1 LNHDA, CDR2 SQIVND (reference sequence). V gave up 5 bases and J gave up 6 bases, with 10 bases separating them. For the CDR3, the DNA is TGTGCCAGTAGTCCCGACTGGAAGACCCAGTACTTC. Translating it yields CASSPDWKTQYF.

This chain links TRBV5-5 with TRBJ1-5, with 9 bases identical to TRBD1. From germline, CDR1 is SGHKS and CDR2 YYEKEE (reference sequence). This CDR3 has 16 residues. With V trimmed by 2 bases and J by 5 bases, 8 bases remained unmatched. CDR3 in amino acids: CASSLGYRGRDQPQHF. DNA of the CDR3: TGTGCCAGCAGCTTAGGTTACAGGGGGCGGGATCAGCCCCAGCATTTT.

The sample holds one count of this clone. The CDR3 region has the DNA TGTGCCAGCTCATCGGACAGCCCCAAGTTCTTC. Encoded protein: CASSSDSPKFF. The chain carries TRBV18 and TRBJ2-1, with D possibly matching TRBD1 (6 bases). Deletions cut 5 bases from V and 14 bases from J, with 13 bases between. This CDR3 is built from 11 residues. Germline V gene data show CDR1 as KGHSH and CDR2 as LQKENI.

J is TRBJ2-5 and V is TRBV7-7; 12 bases agree with TRBD1. The germline gives CDR1 SSHAT, CDR2 FNYEAQ (reference sequence). With V trimmed by 6 bases and J by 5 bases, 7 bases remained unmatched. CDR3 length: 15 amino acids. The DNA of the CDR3 is TGTGCCAGCAGACCCGGGACAGGGGGCTTTGAGACCCAGTACTTC. Translation: CASRPGTGGFETQYF.

The CDR3 is CASSVLGDRVQETQYF. In DNA, the CDR3 is TGTGCCAGCAGCGTTTTGGGAGACAGGGTACAAGAGACCCAGTACTTC. V is TRBV11-2 and J is TRBJ2-5; 7 bases are a match to TRBD1. Germline V gene sequence: CDR1 SGHAT, CDR2 FQNNGV. With 5 bases clipped from V and 2 bases from J, the junction kept 11 bases outside the gene matches. The CDR3 contains 16 residues.

This clone was seen a few times. The genes are TRBV5-1 and TRBJ2-5, with D possibly being TRBD1 (6 bases). The germline gives CDR1 SGHRS, CDR2 YFSETQ. The CDR3 totals 14 residues. Trimming shortened V by 4 bases and J by 3 bases, and 13 bases separated the two germline ends. The CDR3 sequence: CASSVGQPKETQYF. Written as DNA, the CDR3 is TGCGCCAGCAGCGTCGGACAGCCAAAAGAGACCCAGTACTTC. The full variable domain, its missing parts supplied by reference TRBV5-1 and TRBJ2-5, is KAGVTQTPRYLIKTRGQQVTLSCSPISGHRSVSWYQQTPGQGLQFLFEYFSETQRNKGNFPGRFSGRQFSNSRSEMNVSTLELGDSALYLCASSVGQPKETQYFGPGTRLLVL.

The genes are TRBV6-1 and TRBJ1-1, with 8 bases fitting TRBD1. Germline V gene sequence: CDR1 MNHNS, CDR2 SASEGT. This CDR3 is 14 amino acids long. V lost 3 bases to trimming and J lost 2 bases; unmatched junction nucleotides: 2. CDR3 sequence (DNA): TGTGCCAGCAGTGAGGGACAGGTTAACACTGAAGCTTTCTTT. It is translated as CASSEGQVNTEAFF.

The rearrangement joins TRBV2 to TRBJ1-1, with D perhaps TRBD1 (6 bases). Deletions cut 8 bases from V and 3 bases from J, with 13 bases between. The length of the CDR3 is 13 residues. Germline V lookup: CDR1 SNHLY, CDR2 FYNNEI. The CDR3 nucleotides are TGTGCCAGCTCCGGGGGGCTACACACTGAAGCTTTCTTT. It encodes CASSGGLHTEAFF.

The chain employs TRBV10-3 and TRBJ1-1, with 9 bases matching TRBD1. CDR1 is ENHRY, CDR2 SYGVKD, per germline. V was pared by 5 bases and J by 9 bases, with 7 bases of the junction left unmatched. This CDR3 has 13 amino acids. The CDR3 DNA is TGTGCCATCAGTAACACAGGGGGCGCCAAAGCTTTCTTT. Translated: CAISNTGGAKAFF.

The chain combines TRBV5-8 with TRBJ1-5; D gene unclear. The V end was cut by 4 bases, the J end by 6 bases, with 17 bases between. Germline assignment: CDR1 SGHTS and CDR2 YDEGEE. This CDR3 has 15 residues. CDR3 protein: CASSPLGRGSQPQHF. CDR3 nucleotides: TGTGCCAGCAGCCCACTTGGTCGGGGATCTCAGCCCCAGCATTTT.

This clone was picked up one time. This chain connects TRBV7-9 to TRBJ2-2; D is unclear. Trimming took off 4 bases at V and 8 bases at J, with 2 bases between the two ends. Per germline, CDR1 SEHNR and CDR2 FQNEAQ (reference sequence). This CDR3 spans 10 amino acids. CDR3 coding DNA: TGTGCCAGCAGCTCTGGGGAGCTGTTTTTT. Amino acids: CASSSGELFF.

The V and J genes are TRBV5-1 and TRBJ1-1, with D perhaps matching TRBD1 (6 bases). The CDR3 has 13 amino acids. CDR1 is SGHRS, CDR2 YFSETQ, per germline. V was pared by 1 base and J by 4 bases, with 8 bases between. CDR3 region: CASSLRGGTEAFF. Here the CDR3 DNA reads TGCGCCAGCAGCTTGAGGGGGGGCACTGAAGCTTTCTTT. Full variable domain (outside the CDR3, taken from reference TRBV5-1 and TRBJ1-1): KAGVTQTPRYLIKTRGQQVTLSCSPISGHRSVSWYQQTPGQGLQFLFEYFSETQRNKGNFPGRFSGRQFSNSRSEMNVSTLELGDSALYLCASSLRGGTEAFFGQGTRLTVV.

The gene calls are TRBV6-5 and TRBJ1-1; TRBD1 matches at 7 bases. Trimming at V came to 6 bases and at J to 2 bases, leaving 6 bases not matched to a gene. Germline CDR1 MNHEY, CDR2 SVGAGI. This CDR3 contains 14 residues. This CDR3 reads CASSSGQFNTEAFF. The CDR3 DNA reads as TGTGCCAGCAGCTCGGGACAGTTTAACACTGAAGCTTTCTTT.

The chain employs TRBV7-9 and TRBJ1-6, with 7 bases that match TRBD1. The junction had 7 bases not matched to a gene; V was cut back by 2 bases and J by 6 bases. Germline CDR1 SEHNR, CDR2 FQNEAQ (reference sequence). The CDR3 extends over 16 amino acids. CDR3 nucleotide sequence: TGTGCCAGCAGCTTATCAATCCGGGACAGTAATTCACCCCTCCACTTT. Translated, it gives CASSLSIRDSNSPLHF.

The chain uses TRBV6-6 and TRBJ2-7, with D perhaps matching TRBD2 (6 bases). The germline V and J ends were trimmed by 5 bases and 3 bases, with 17 bases remaining between them. Germline lookup yields CDR1 MNHNY and CDR2 SVGAGI (reference sequence). The CDR3 covers 15 residues. The chain's CDR3 is CASSRPGLSYYEQYF. CDR3 DNA: TGTGCCAGCAGTCGCCCGGGACTGAGCTACTACGAGCAGTACTTC.

This sequence joins TRBV7-9 and TRBJ1-1; 8 nucleotides agree with TRBD1. In germline, CDR1 is SEHNR, CDR2 FQNEAQ (reference sequence). The junction had 13 bases not matched to a gene; V was cut back by 5 bases and J by 2 bases. CDR3 size: 17 residues. This chain's CDR3 is CASSPRDRLGSNTEAFF. The CDR3 DNA is TGTGCCAGCAGCCCAAGGGACAGGTTAGGGAGCAACACTGAAGCTTTCTTT.

The chain is built from TRBV28 and TRBJ1-2; 7 bases map to TRBD1. Unmatched junction bases numbered 8, after V lost 2 bases and J lost 8 bases. CDR1 MDHEN and CDR2 SYDVKM come from the germline V gene. This CDR3 has 14 amino acids. CDR3 nucleotides: TGTGCCAGCAGTTTAACAAACAGGGGCAGGGGCTACACCTTC. Its translation: CASSLTNRGRGYTF.

The chain has TRBV6-5 and TRBJ1-2; tentatively, D is TRBD1 (6 bases). Trimming took off 0 bases at V and 4 bases at J, with 15 bases between the two ends. Germline V gene sequence: CDR1 MNHEY, CDR2 SVGAGI. The CDR3 sequence is 16 residues long. CDR3 DNA: TGTGCCAGCAGTTACTCGAGATTTGGGACACCCTATGGCTACACCTTC. Its translation is CASSYSRFGTPYGYTF.